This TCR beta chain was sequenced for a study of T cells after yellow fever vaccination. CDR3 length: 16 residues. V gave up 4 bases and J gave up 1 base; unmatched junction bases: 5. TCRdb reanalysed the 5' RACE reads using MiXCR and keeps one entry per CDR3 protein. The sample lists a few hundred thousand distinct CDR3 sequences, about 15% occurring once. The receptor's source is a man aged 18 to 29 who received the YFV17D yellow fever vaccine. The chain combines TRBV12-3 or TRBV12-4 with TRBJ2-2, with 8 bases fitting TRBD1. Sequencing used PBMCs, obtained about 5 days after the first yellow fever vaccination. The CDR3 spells CASSYTGGMNTGELFF. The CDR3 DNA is TGTGCCAGCAGTTATACAGGGGGGATGAACACCGGGGAGCTGTTTTTT.